One and the same sample provided the 9 T cell receptor beta chains below, sequenced in a study of T cells in Graves' hyperthyroidism and ophthalmopathy. The source material, RNA transcripts, was used to amplify TCR beta CDR3 regions. A first-round RT-PCR of the TCR CDR3 used the HTBI primer set. Using its own MiXCR run on the multiplex PCR reads, TCRdb lists one record per CDR3 protein. The table records 640,000 or so distinct CDR3 sequences, under 15% of them present only once. The sequenced sample consisted of blood. These receptor sequences come from a woman between 40 and 50 years old with Graves' ophthalmopathy.

This clonotype showed up just a few times. V and J are TRBV6-5 and TRBJ1-1; D gene ambiguous. Germline V gene data show CDR1 as MNHEY and CDR2 as SVGAGI. V was trimmed by 2 bases and J by 8 bases, leaving 9 bases between them. The CDR3 spans 12 residues. As DNA, the CDR3 is TGTGCCAGCAGTTACGTTGACGGGGAAGCTTTCTTT. Translating it yields CASSYVDGEAFF.

This clonotype has ten or more counts. This chain links TRBV11-1 with TRBJ1-1; 11 bases line up with TRBD1. V shed 5 bases and J 0 bases; nucleotides not matched to a gene: 8. CDR3 size: 17 residues. Germline values: CDR1 SGHAT, CDR2 FQDESV (reference sequence). The chain's CDR3 is CASSPRWDRGMNTEAFF. In DNA form, the CDR3 reads TGTGCCAGCAGCCCCCGCTGGGACAGGGGGATGAACACTGAAGCTTTCTTT.

This clonotype has at least ten counts. V is TRBV6-1 and J is TRBJ1-2; tentative D call: TRBD1 (5 bases). This CDR3 is built from 14 residues. Trimming cost V 0 bases and J 4 bases, with 9 bases left between them. Germline-derived CDR1 and CDR2 are MNHNS and SASEGT. This chain's CDR3 is CASSEAGDSYGYTF. As DNA, the CDR3 is TGTGCCAGCAGTGAAGCGGGGGACTCCTATGGCTACACCTTC.

In this sample, this clonotype turned up many times. The rearrangement uses TRBV6-2 or TRBV6-3 and TRBJ1-1; no definite D call. The CDR3 length is 13 residues. Per the germline V gene, CDR1 is MNHEY and CDR2 is SVGEGT. Between the trimmed V and J ends, which lost 1 base and 1 base, there was a span of 4 bases. The CDR3 is CASSYWENTEAFF. DNA for the CDR3: TGTGCCAGCAGTTACTGGGAGAACACTGAAGCTTTCTTT.

The sample holds many counts of this clonotype. The chain recombines TRBV6-4 with TRBJ2-7; TRBD2 agrees at 7 bases. The CDR3 has 16 amino acids. Per the germline V gene, CDR1 is MRHNA and CDR2 is SNTAGT. J was trimmed by 0 bases and V by 5 bases; bases with no gene match: 10. The CDR3 region is CASSTPRREYSYEQYF. CDR3 bases: TGTGCCAGCAGTACTCCCCGGCGGGAGTACTCCTACGAGCAGTACTTC.

The chain is built from TRBV20-1 and TRBJ2-2, with D possibly being TRBD2 (6 bases). Germline-derived CDR1 and CDR2 are DFQATT and SNEGSKA (reference sequence). The CDR3 extends over 16 amino acids. The V end was cut by 0 bases, the J end by 3 bases, with 14 bases between. The CDR3 spells CSARESGHIYTGELFF. CDR3 in DNA: TGCAGTGCTAGAGAGAGCGGGCACATTTACACCGGGGAGCTGTTTTTT.

This clonotype was found many times. V and J are TRBV2 and TRBJ2-5; D is unresolved. The CDR3 runs 14 residues. Germline values: CDR1 SNHLY, CDR2 FYNNEI. Trimming removed 0 bases at V and 4 bases at J, with 9 bases between. CDR3 region: CASSEALKVETQYF. CDR3 coding DNA: TGTGCCAGCAGTGAAGCGCTTAAGGTAGAGACCCAGTACTTC.

The V and J genes are TRBV7-2 and TRBJ2-7, with D possibly matching TRBD2 (5 bases). V dropped 1 base and J dropped 7 bases, with 11 bases sitting between them. The CDR3 spans 13 residues. Germline loops: CDR1 SGHTA, CDR2 FQGNSA. In nucleotides, the CDR3 is TGTGCCAGCAGCTTAGTCGCAGAGCGGGAGCAGTACTTC. Translated, it gives CASSLVAEREQYF.

The J gene is TRBJ2-2, the V gene TRBV6-4; the match to TRBD2 covers 9 bases. Trimming removed 4 bases from V and 4 bases from J; junction bases left unmatched: 19. The CDR3 consists of 20 residues. Germline V CDR1 and CDR2: MRHNA, SNTAGT. The CDR3 reads CASSVWTSRRASGTTGELFF. The DNA of the CDR3 is TGTGCCAGCAGTGTCTGGACTAGCCGGCGGGCTAGCGGGACCACCGGGGAGCTGTTTTTT.